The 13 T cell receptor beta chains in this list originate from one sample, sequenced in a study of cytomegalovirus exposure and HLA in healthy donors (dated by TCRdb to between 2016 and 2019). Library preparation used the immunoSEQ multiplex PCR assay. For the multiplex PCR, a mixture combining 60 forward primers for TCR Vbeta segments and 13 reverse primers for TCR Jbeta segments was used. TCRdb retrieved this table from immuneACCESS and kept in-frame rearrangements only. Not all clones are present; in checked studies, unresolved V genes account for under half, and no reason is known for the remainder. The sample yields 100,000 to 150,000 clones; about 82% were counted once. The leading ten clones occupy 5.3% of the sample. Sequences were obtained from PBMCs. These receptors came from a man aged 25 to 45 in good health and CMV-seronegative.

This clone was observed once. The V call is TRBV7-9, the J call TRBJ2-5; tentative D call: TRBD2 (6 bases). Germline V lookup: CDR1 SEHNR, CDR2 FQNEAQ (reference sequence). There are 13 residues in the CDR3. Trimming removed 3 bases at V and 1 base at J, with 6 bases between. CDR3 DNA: TGTGCCAGCAGCTTCGGGGGCCAAGAGACCCAGTACTTC. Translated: CASSFGGQETQYF.

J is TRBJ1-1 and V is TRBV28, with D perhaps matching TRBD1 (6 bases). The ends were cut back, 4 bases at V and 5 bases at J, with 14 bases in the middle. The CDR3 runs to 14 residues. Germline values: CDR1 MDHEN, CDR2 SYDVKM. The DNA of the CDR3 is TGTGCCAGCAGTTCAACAGGGTTTCGGACTGAAGCTTTCTTT. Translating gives CASSSTGFRTEAFF.

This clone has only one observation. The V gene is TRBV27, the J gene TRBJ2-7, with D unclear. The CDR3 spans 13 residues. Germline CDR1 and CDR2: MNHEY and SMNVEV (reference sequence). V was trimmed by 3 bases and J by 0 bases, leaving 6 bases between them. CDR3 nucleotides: TGTGCCAGCAGTTTTACAGTCTCCTACGAGCAGTACTTC. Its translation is CASSFTVSYEQYF.

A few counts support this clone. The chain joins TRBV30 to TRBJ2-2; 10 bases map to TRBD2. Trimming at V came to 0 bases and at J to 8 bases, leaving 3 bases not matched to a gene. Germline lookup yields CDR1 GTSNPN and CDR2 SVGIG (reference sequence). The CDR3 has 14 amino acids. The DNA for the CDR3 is TGTGCCTGGAGTGTCGGACTAGCGGTAGGGGAGCTGTTTTTT. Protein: CAWSVGLAVGELFF.

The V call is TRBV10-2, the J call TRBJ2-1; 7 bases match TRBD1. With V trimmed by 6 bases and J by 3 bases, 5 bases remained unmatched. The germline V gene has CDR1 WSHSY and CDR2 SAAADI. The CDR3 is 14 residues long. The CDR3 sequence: CASSQAGGYNEQFF. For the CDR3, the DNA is TGCGCCAGCAGCCAGGCAGGGGGCTACAATGAGCAGTTCTTC.

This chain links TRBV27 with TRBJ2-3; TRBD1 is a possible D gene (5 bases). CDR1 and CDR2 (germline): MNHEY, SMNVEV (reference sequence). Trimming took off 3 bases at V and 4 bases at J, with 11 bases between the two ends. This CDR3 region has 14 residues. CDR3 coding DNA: TGTGCCAGCAGTTTGCAGGGTATGGCAGATACGCAGTATTTT. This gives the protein CASSLQGMADTQYF.

The CDR3 is CSAREISEQYF. In DNA form, the CDR3 reads TGCAGTGCTCGGGAGATCAGCGAGCAGTACTTC. V and J are TRBV20-1 and TRBJ2-7, with D perhaps matching TRBD2 (6 bases). The length of the CDR3 is 11 residues. The germline CDR1 and CDR2 sequences are DFQATT and SNEGSKA (reference sequence). Trimming pared 5 bases from V and 6 bases from J, leaving 11 bases between.

The CDR3 nucleotides read TGTGCCAGCAGCCAAGATACAGACAATGAGCAGTTCTTC. Translated: CASSQDTDNEQFF. V gene TRBV14 combines with J gene TRBJ2-1; D ambiguous. Trimming removed 0 bases from V and 5 bases from J, with 5 bases in between. There are 13 residues in the CDR3. Germline-derived CDR1 and CDR2 are SGHDN and FVKESK. The full variable domain, rest sourced from reference TRBV14 and TRBJ2-1, is EAGVTQFPSHSVIEKGQTVTLRCDPISGHDNLYWYRRVMGKEIKFLLHFVKESKQDESGMPNNRFLAERTGGTYSTLKVQPAELEDSGVYFCASSQDTDNEQFFGPGTRLTVL.

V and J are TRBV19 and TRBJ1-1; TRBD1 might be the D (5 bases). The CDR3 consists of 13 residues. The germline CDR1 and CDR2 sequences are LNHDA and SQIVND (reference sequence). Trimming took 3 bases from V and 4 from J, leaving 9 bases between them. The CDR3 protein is CASSMTEFTEAFF. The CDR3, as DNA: TGTGCCAGTAGTATGACAGAGTTCACTGAAGCTTTCTTT. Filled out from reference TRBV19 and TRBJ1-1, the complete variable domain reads DGGITQSPKYLFRKEGQNVTLSCEQNLNHDAMYWYRQDPGQGLRLIYYSQIVNDFQKGDIAEGYSVSREKKESFPLTVTSAQKNPTAFYLCASSMTEFTEAFFGQGTRLTVV.

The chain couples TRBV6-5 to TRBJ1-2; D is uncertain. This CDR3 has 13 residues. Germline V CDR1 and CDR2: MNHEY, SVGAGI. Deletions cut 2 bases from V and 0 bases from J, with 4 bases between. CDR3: CASSYDTNYGYTF. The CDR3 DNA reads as TGTGCCAGCAGTTACGACACTAACTATGGCTACACCTTC.

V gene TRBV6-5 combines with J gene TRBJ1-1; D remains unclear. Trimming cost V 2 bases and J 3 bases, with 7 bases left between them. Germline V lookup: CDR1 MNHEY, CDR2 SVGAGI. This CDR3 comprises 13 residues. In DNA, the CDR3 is TGTGCCAGCAGTTACGGCCGATACACTGAAGCTTTCTTT. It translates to CASSYGRYTEAFF.

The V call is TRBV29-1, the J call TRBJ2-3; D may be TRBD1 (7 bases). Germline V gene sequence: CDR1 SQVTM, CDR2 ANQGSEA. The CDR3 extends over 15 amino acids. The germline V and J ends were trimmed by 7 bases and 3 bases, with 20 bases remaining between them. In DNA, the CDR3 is TGCAGCGCCCCCCCTGGAGGGGGCGGGACAGATACGCAGTATTTT. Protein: CSAPPGGGGTDTQYF.

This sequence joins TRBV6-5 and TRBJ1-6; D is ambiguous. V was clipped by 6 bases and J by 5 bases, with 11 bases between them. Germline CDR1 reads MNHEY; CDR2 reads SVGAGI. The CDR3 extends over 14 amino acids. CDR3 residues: CASRPGSDNSPLHF. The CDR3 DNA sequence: TGTGCCAGCAGACCGGGATCCGATAATTCACCCCTCCACTTT.